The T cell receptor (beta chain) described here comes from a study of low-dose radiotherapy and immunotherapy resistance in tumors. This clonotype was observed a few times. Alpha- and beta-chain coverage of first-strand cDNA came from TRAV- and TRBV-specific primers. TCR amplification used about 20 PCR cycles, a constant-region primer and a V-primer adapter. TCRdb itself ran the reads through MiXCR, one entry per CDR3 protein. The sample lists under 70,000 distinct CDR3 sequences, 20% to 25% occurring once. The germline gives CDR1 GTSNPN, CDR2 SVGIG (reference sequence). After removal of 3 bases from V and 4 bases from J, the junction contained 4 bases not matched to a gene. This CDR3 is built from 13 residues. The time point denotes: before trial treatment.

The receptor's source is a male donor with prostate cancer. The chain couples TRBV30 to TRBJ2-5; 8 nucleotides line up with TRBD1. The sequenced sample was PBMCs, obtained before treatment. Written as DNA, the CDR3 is TGTGCCTGGAGCTGGACAGGGTCAGAGACCCAGTACTTC. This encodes CAWSWTGSETQYF.